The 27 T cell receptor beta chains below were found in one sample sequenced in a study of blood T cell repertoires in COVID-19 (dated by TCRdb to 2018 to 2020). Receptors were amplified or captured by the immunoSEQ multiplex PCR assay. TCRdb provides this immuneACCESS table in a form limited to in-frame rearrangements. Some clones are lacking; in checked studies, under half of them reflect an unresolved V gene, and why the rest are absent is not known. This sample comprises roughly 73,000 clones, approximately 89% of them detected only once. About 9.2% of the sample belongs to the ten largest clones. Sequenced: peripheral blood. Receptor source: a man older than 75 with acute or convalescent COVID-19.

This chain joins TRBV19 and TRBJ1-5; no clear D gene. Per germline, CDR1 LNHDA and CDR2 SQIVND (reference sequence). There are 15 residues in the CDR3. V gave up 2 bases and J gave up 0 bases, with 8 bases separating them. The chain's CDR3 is CASSINPLSNQPQHF. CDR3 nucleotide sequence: TGTGCCAGTAGTATAAATCCCCTTAGCAATCAGCCCCAGCATTTT. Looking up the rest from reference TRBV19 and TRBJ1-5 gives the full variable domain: DGGITQSPKYLFRKEGQNVTLSCEQNLNHDAMYWYRQDPGQGLRLIYYSQIVNDFQKGDIAEGYSVSREKKESFPLTVTSAQKNPTAFYLCASSINPLSNQPQHFGDGTRLSIL.

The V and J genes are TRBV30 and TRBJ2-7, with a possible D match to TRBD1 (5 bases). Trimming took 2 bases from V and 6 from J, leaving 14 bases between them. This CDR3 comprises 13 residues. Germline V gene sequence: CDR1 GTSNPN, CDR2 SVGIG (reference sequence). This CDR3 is CAWSRAGRVEQYF. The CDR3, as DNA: TGTGCCTGGAGTAGGGCAGGGCGAGTCGAGCAGTACTTC.

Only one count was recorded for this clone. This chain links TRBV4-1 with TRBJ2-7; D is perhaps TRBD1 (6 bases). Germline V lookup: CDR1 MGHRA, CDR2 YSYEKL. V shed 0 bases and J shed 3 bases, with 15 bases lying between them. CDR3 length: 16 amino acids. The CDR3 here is CASSQDFTGKVYEQYF. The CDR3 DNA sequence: TGCGCCAGCAGCCAAGATTTTACAGGGAAAGTCTACGAGCAGTACTTC.

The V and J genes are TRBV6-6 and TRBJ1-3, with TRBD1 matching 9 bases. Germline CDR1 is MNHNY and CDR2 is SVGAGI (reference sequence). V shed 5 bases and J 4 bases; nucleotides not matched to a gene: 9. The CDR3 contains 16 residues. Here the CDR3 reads CASSPAGTGSGNTIYF. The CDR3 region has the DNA TGTGCCAGCAGTCCGGCCGGGACAGGGAGCGGAAACACCATATATTTT.

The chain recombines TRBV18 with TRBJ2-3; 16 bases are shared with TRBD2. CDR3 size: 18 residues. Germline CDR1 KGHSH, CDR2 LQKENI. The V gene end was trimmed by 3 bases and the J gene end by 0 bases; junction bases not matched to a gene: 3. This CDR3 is CASSPGLAGGPSTDTQYF. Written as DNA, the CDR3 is TGTGCCAGCTCACCGGGACTAGCGGGAGGGCCTAGCACAGATACGCAGTATTTT.

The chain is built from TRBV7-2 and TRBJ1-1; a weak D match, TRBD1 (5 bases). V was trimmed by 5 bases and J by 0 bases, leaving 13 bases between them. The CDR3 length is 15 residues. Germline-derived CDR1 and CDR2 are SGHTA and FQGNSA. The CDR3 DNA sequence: TGTGCCAGCAGCCCCCCCGGGGGGATGAACACTGAAGCTTTCTTT. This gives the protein CASSPPGGMNTEAFF.

DNA for the CDR3: TGTGCCAGTCCCGGGCGGGGGGAGCTCGGAGAGACCCAGTACTTC. Translated, it gives CASPGRGELGETQYF. The chain employs TRBV19 and TRBJ2-5; TRBD2 matches at 8 bases. The V segment lost 8 bases and the J segment 4 bases; nucleotides outside the gene matches: 12. Germline V gene data show CDR1 as LNHDA and CDR2 as SQIVND (reference sequence). The CDR3 sequence is 15 residues long. The whole variable domain, filled in from reference TRBV19 and TRBJ2-5, reads DGGITQSPKYLFRKEGQNVTLSCEQNLNHDAMYWYRQDPGQGLRLIYYSQIVNDFQKGDIAEGYSVSREKKESFPLTVTSAQKNPTAFYLCASPGRGELGETQYFGPGTRLLVL.

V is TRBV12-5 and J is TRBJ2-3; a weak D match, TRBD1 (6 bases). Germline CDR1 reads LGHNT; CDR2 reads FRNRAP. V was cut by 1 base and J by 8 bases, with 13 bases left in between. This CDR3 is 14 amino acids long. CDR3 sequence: CASGLGPQGGTQYF. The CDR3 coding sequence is TGTGCTAGTGGTTTGGGACCTCAAGGGGGTACGCAGTATTTT.

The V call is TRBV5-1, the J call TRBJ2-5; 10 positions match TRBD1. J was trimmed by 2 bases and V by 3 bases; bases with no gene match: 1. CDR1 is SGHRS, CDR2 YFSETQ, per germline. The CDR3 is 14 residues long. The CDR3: CASSWTGGQETQYF. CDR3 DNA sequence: TGCGCCAGCAGCTGGACAGGGGGGCAAGAGACCCAGTACTTC.

DNA of the CDR3: TGTGCCAGCAGCGACTATACAGGGGGATCCTACAATGAGCAGTTCTTC. It encodes CASSDYTGGSYNEQFF. This rearrangement joins TRBV9 to TRBJ2-1, with 8 bases matching TRBD1. V lost 3 bases and J lost 1; bases outside the gene matches: 6. Germline loops: CDR1 SGDLS, CDR2 YYNGEE. This CDR3 comprises 16 residues.

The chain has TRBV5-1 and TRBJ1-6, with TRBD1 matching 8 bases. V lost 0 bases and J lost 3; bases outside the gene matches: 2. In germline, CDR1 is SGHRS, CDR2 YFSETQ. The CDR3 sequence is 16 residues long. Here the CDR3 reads CASSLEGQVYNSPLHF. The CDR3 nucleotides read TGCGCCAGCAGCTTGGAGGGACAGGTCTATAATTCACCCCTCCACTTT.

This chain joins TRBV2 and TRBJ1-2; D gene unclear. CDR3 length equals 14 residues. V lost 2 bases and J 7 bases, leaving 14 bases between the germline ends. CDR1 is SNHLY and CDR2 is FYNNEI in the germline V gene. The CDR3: CASSENLLNSGYTF. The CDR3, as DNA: TGTGCCAGCAGTGAAAACCTTCTAAATAGTGGCTACACCTTC.

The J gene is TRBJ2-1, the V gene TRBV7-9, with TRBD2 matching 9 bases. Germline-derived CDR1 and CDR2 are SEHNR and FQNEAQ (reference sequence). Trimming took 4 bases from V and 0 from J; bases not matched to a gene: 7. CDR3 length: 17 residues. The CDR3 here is CASSSAGGAGSYNEQFF. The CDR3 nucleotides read TGTGCCAGCAGCTCAGCGGGGGGAGCGGGCTCCTACAATGAGCAGTTCTTC.

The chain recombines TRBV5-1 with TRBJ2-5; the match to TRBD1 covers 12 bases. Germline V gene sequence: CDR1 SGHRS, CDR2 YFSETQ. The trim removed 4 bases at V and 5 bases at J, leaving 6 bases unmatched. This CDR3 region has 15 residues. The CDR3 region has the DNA TGCGCCAGCAGCGAAGGGACAGGGGGCCGGGAGACCCAGTACTTC. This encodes CASSEGTGGRETQYF.

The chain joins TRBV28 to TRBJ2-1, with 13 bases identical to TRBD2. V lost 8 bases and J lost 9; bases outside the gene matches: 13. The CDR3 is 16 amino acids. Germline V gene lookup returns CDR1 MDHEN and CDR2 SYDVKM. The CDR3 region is CASPPPLAGGPVEQFF. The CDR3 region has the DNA TGTGCCAGCCCGCCCCCACTAGCGGGGGGGCCGGTTGAGCAGTTCTTC.

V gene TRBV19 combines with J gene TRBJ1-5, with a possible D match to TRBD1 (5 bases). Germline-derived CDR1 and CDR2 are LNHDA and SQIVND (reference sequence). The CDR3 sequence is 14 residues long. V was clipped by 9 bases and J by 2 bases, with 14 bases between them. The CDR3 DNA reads TGTGCCAGGCCAGGGAGGGCGTGCAATCAGCCCCAGCATTTT. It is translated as CARPGRACNQPQHF.

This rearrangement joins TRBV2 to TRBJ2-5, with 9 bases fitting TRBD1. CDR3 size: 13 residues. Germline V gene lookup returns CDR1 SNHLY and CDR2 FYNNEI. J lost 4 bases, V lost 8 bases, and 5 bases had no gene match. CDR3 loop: CASYGTGRETQYF. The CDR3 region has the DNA TGTGCCAGCTACGGGACAGGGAGAGAGACCCAGTACTTC.

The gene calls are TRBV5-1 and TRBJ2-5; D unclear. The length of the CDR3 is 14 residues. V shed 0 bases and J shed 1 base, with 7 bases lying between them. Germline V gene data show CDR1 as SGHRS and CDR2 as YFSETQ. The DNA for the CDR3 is TGCGCCAGCAGCTTGGCTCAAGCCCAAGAGACCCAGTACTTC. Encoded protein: CASSLAQAQETQYF.

CDR3 region: CATRSGTAYEQYF. In DNA, the CDR3 is TGTGCCACCCGTTCCGGGACAGCCTACGAGCAGTACTTC. The chain uses TRBV19 and TRBJ2-7; 7 nucleotides align to TRBD1. Germline V gene sequence: CDR1 LNHDA, CDR2 SQIVND (reference sequence). With V trimmed by 10 bases and J by 2 bases, 8 bases remained unmatched. This CDR3 has 13 residues.

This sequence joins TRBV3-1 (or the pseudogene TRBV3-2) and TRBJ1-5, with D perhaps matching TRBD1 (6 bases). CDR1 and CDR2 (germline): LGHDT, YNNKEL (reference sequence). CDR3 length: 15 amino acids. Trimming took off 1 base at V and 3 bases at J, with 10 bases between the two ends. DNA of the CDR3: TGTGCCAGCAGCCAAGGGACAGCGGTCAATCAGCCCCAGCATTTT. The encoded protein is CASSQGTAVNQPQHF.

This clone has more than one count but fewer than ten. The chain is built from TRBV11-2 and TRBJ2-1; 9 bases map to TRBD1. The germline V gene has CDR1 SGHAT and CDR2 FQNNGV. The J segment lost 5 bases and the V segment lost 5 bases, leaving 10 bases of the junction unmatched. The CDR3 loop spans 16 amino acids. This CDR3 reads CASSPGEGTGHNEQFF. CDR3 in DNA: TGTGCCAGCAGCCCGGGAGAAGGGACAGGGCACAATGAGCAGTTCTTC.

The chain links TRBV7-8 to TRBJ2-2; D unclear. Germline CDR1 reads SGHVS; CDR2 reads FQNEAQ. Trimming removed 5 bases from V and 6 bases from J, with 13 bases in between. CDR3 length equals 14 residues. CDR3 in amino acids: CASSRSDSAGELFF. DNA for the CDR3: TGTGCCAGCAGCCGGTCCGACTCTGCCGGGGAGCTGTTTTTT.

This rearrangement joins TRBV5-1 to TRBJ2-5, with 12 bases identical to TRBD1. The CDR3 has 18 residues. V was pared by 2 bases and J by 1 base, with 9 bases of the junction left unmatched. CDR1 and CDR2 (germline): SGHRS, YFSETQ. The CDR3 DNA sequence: TGCGCCAGCAGCTTTAAGGGACAGGGGGCCGCCTTCCAAGAGACCCAGTACTTC. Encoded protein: CASSFKGQGAAFQETQYF.

CDR3 bases: TGTGCCTGGAGTGCCGGACAGGGGAATCAGCCCCAGCATTTT. This encodes CAWSAGQGNQPQHF. J is TRBJ1-5 and V is TRBV30; 9 bases are shared with TRBD1. The CDR3 totals 14 residues. The V gene's germline CDR1 is GTSNPN and CDR2 SVGIG (reference sequence). V was clipped by 1 base and J by 4 bases; unmatched bases: 2.

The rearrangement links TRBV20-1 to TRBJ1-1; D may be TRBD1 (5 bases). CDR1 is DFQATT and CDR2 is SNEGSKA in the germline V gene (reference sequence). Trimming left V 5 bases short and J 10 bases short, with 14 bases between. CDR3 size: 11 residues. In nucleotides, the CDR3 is TGCAGTGCTCCTTCAGGGTCGCGAGCTTTCTTT. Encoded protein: CSAPSGSRAFF.

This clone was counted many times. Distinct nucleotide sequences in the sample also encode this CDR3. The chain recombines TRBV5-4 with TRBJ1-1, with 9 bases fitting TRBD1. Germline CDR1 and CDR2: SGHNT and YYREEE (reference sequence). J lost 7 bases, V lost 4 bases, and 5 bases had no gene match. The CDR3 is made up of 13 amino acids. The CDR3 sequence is CASSPDRGGEAFF. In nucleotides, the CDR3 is TGTGCCAGCAGCCCGGACAGGGGCGGTGAAGCTTTCTTT.

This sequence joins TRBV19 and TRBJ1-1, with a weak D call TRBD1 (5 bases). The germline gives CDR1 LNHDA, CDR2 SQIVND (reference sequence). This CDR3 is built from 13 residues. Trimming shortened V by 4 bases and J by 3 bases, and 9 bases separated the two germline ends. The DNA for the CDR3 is TGTGCCAGTAGTAGCACGGGGGACACTGAAGCTTTCTTT. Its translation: CASSSTGDTEAFF.